The 7 T cell receptor beta chains below come from one sample, sequenced in a study of blood T cell repertoires in COVID-19 (dated by TCRdb to 2018 to 2021). To prepare the library, the immunoSEQ multiplex PCR assay was applied. Held by TCRdb, this immuneACCESS table contains in-frame sequences only and omits some clones. Under half of the omission traces to an unresolved V gene where checked; the cause of the rest is unknown. The sample data list about 180,000 clones, and about 90% of these were observed just once. The top ten clones comprise roughly 10% of the sample. The source material was PBMCs or T cells enriched from blood (not recorded which). These receptors came from a woman aged 18-29 years who had recovered from COVID-19.

The rearrangement uses TRBV19 and TRBJ2-3; 12 nucleotides match TRBD1. The ends lost 4 bases at V and 4 bases at J; junction bases unmatched: 6. The CDR3 contains 16 residues. Per the germline V gene, CDR1 is LNHDA and CDR2 is SQIVND (reference sequence). CDR3 amino acids: CASSTGTGGLPDTQYF. The CDR3 DNA is TGTGCCAGTAGTACCGGGACAGGGGGCTTGCCAGATACGCAGTATTTT.

This rearrangement joins TRBV5-1 to TRBJ2-5; TRBD1 agrees at 7 bases. Germline values: CDR1 SGHRS, CDR2 YFSETQ. The V segment lost 4 bases and the J segment 3 bases; nucleotides outside the gene matches: 9. CDR3 length equals 15 residues. DNA for the CDR3: TGCGCCAGCAGCCTCGGACAGGAAAAAAAAGAGACCCAGTACTTC. It yields the protein CASSLGQEKKETQYF.

CDR3 residues: CASSQAVIPETQYF. The CDR3 bases are TGTGCCAGCAGCCAAGCCGTTATTCCGGAGACCCAGTACTTC. This chain connects TRBV3-1 (or the pseudogene TRBV3-2) to TRBJ2-5; D gene unclear. V lost 1 base to trimming and J lost 5 bases, with 11 bases between them. Germline CDR1 LGHDT, CDR2 YNNKEL (reference sequence). The CDR3 has 14 residues.

This chain uses TRBV27 with TRBJ2-1; 11 nucleotides agree with TRBD2. Germline V gives CDR1 MNHEY, CDR2 SMNVEV (reference sequence). This CDR3 is 14 amino acids long. V dropped 7 bases and J dropped 8; count of bases not matched to a gene: 7. Written as DNA, the CDR3 is TGTGCCAGCAAATATAGCGGGGGGGCCGATGAGCAGTTCTTC. Its translation: CASKYSGGADEQFF.

The CDR3 DNA reads TGTGCCAGCAGCTTGGGTCTTGGGGGGACTCTGAACTACGAGCAGTACTTC. The encoded protein is CASSLGLGGTLNYEQYF. The chain couples TRBV5-4 to TRBJ2-7; D may be TRBD2 (6 bases). Germline V gene lookup returns CDR1 SGHNT and CDR2 YYREEE (reference sequence). V was pared by 0 bases and J by 3 bases, with 19 bases between. This CDR3 contains 17 residues.

This chain connects TRBV4-3 to TRBJ2-1, with D tentatively TRBD2 (7 bases). The CDR3 has 20 residues. Germline V CDR1 and CDR2: LGHNA, YSLEER. V was shortened by 4 bases and J by 0 bases, with 25 bases between the two germline ends. The CDR3 protein is CASSPSWGGPVSSSYNEQFF. The CDR3 nucleotides read TGCGCCAGCAGCCCGAGTTGGGGGGGCCCCGTATCAAGCTCCTACAATGAGCAGTTCTTC.

The V and J genes are TRBV19 and TRBJ2-3; TRBD1 matches 7 bases. The CDR3 totals 13 residues. The germline V gene has CDR1 LNHDA and CDR2 SQIVND (reference sequence). V was pared by 10 bases and J by 2 bases, with 6 bases of the junction left unmatched. The CDR3 region is CATRQGTTDTQYF. The CDR3 DNA is TGTGCCACCCGACAGGGAACCACAGATACGCAGTATTTT.